This T cell receptor beta chain was observed in a study of identifying expanded T cells in peripheral blood. Study outcomes and limitations: Technical replicates showed around 1.2 changed clones; two weeks about 16; four weeks 19. Approximately two-week clone count variance significantly increased as total template count grew.

Data came from immunoSEQ multiplex PCR; TCRdb stores just in-frame clones and leaves some out. The sample consists of 130,000 or so clones, about 80% of them appearing once. Healthy donors had no documented immune events, such as infections, while sampled. Per the germline V gene, CDR1 is SGDLS and CDR2 is YYNGEE. Trimming left V 4 bases short and J 5 bases short, with 12 bases between. The CDR3 is 14 residues long. As for this clone: Its target is not known.

The sequenced sample was blood. The chain joins TRBV9 to TRBJ1-4; D is uncertain. The TCR originated in a person aged 18 to 69 in good health. The DNA for the CDR3 is TGTGCCAGCAGCCCGGACGGATGGAATGAAAAACTGTTTTTT. This sequence encodes CASSPDGWNEKLFF.